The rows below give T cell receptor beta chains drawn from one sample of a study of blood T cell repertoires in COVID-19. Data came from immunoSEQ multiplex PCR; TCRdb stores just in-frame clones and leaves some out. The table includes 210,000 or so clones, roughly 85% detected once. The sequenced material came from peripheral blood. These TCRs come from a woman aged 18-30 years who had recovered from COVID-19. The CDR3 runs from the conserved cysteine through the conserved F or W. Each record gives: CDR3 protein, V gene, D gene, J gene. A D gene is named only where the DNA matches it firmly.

cdr3_aa: CAWSVIIRRRYGYTF
v_call: TRBV30
d_call: NA
j_call: TRBJ1-2

cdr3_aa: CASSSRDRDYTEAFF
v_call: TRBV5-1
d_call: TRBD1
j_call: TRBJ1-1

cdr3_aa: CASTGLERGTEAFF
v_call: TRBV19
d_call: NA
j_call: TRBJ1-1

cdr3_aa: CASSLGGQPNSPLHF
v_call: TRBV7-3
d_call: NA
j_call: TRBJ1-6

cdr3_aa: CASSGTRNTEAFF
v_call: TRBV18
d_call: NA
j_call: TRBJ1-1

cdr3_aa: CASSVTGWNTGELFF
v_call: TRBV19
d_call: NA
j_call: TRBJ2-2

cdr3_aa: CASTLGLGGGLRGSYF
v_call: TRBV7-9
d_call: NA
j_call: TRBJ2-7

cdr3_aa: CASSQVTGGANYGYTF
v_call: TRBV4-3
d_call: TRBD1
j_call: TRBJ1-2

cdr3_aa: CASSQEWDRDGYTF
v_call: TRBV4-3
d_call: TRBD1
j_call: TRBJ1-2

cdr3_aa: CASREGGNPSYEQYF
v_call: TRBV19
d_call: NA
j_call: TRBJ2-7

cdr3_aa: CASSPPINTGELFF
v_call: TRBV11-3
d_call: NA
j_call: TRBJ2-2

cdr3_aa: CASSLGTGTYNEQFF
v_call: TRBV6-6
d_call: TRBD1
j_call: TRBJ2-1

cdr3_aa: CASSSPSGTGGEAFF
v_call: TRBV19
d_call: TRBD1
j_call: TRBJ1-1

cdr3_aa: CASSTPSTSGSMTGELFF
v_call: TRBV28
d_call: TRBD2
j_call: TRBJ2-2

cdr3_aa: CASSQVAGGYGYTF
v_call: TRBV14
d_call: TRBD1
j_call: TRBJ1-2

cdr3_aa: CASSAWTGLYNEQFF
v_call: TRBV5-1
d_call: TRBD1
j_call: TRBJ2-1

cdr3_aa: CASSSRQVQHEDTEAFF
v_call: TRBV7-9
d_call: NA
j_call: TRBJ1-1

cdr3_aa: CATLQGQTQYF
v_call: TRBV15
d_call: NA
j_call: TRBJ2-5

cdr3_aa: CASSHSTGAGELFF
v_call: TRBV4-3
d_call: TRBD1
j_call: TRBJ2-2

cdr3_aa: CASSLGVGTEAFF
v_call: TRBV25-1
d_call: NA
j_call: TRBJ1-1

cdr3_aa: CASSEWDRTQETQYF
v_call: TRBV6-1
d_call: TRBD1
j_call: TRBJ2-5

cdr3_aa: CASGLSGNTDTQYF
v_call: TRBV6-5
d_call: TRBD2
j_call: TRBJ2-3

cdr3_aa: CSVGGQGADGYTF
v_call: TRBV29-1
d_call: TRBD1
j_call: TRBJ1-2

cdr3_aa: CASSQNLISGLTNTGELFF
v_call: TRBV4-2
d_call: TRBD2
j_call: TRBJ2-2

cdr3_aa: CASSFRTGTLNYGYTF
v_call: TRBV19
d_call: NA
j_call: TRBJ1-2

cdr3_aa: CASRSGTGGSETQYF
v_call: TRBV7-9
d_call: TRBD2
j_call: TRBJ2-5

cdr3_aa: CASSQPRTVAKNIQYF
v_call: TRBV13
d_call: NA
j_call: TRBJ2-4

cdr3_aa: CASSFETNYGYTF
v_call: TRBV6-2/TRBV6-3
d_call: NA
j_call: TRBJ1-2

cdr3_aa: CASSDQSQGQIEAFF
v_call: TRBV25-1
d_call: NA
j_call: TRBJ1-1

cdr3_aa: CASSPFWGPRFFKGYTF
v_call: TRBV28
d_call: NA
j_call: TRBJ1-2

cdr3_aa: CASSAEITYEQYF
v_call: TRBV2
d_call: NA
j_call: TRBJ2-7

cdr3_aa: CASSEGQGADYGYTF
v_call: TRBV2
d_call: TRBD1
j_call: TRBJ1-2

cdr3_aa: CAWSVGQGLRAFF
v_call: TRBV30
d_call: TRBD1
j_call: TRBJ1-1

cdr3_aa: CASSFSSSYNEQFF
v_call: TRBV5-4
d_call: NA
j_call: TRBJ2-1

cdr3_aa: CASSVRTGGENEQFF
v_call: TRBV9
d_call: TRBD1
j_call: TRBJ2-1

cdr3_aa: CSASTAADAYEQYF
v_call: TRBV20-1
d_call: NA
j_call: TRBJ2-7

cdr3_aa: CASSLDFSGRRYEQYF
v_call: TRBV11-2
d_call: TRBD2
j_call: TRBJ2-7

cdr3_aa: CSVRDSNQPQHF
v_call: TRBV29-1
d_call: NA
j_call: TRBJ1-5

cdr3_aa: CATSGSTRNTEAFF
v_call: TRBV15
d_call: NA
j_call: TRBJ1-1

cdr3_aa: CAWSAGTGWNEQFF
v_call: TRBV30
d_call: TRBD1
j_call: TRBJ2-1

cdr3_aa: CASSFLPLSGLPTDTQYF
v_call: TRBV7-3
d_call: TRBD2
j_call: TRBJ2-3

cdr3_aa: CASRPGLAWGETQYF
v_call: TRBV7-7
d_call: TRBD2
j_call: TRBJ2-5

cdr3_aa: CASSIQGGRSGNTIYF
v_call: TRBV19
d_call: NA
j_call: TRBJ1-3

cdr3_aa: CSASSPTGKGVWTDTQYF
v_call: TRBV20-1
d_call: NA
j_call: TRBJ2-3

cdr3_aa: CASSVPRLASSYEQYF
v_call: TRBV9
d_call: TRBD2
j_call: TRBJ2-7

cdr3_aa: CSVATIVTDTQYF
v_call: TRBV29-1
d_call: NA
j_call: TRBJ2-3

cdr3_aa: CASRMDLFGELFF
v_call: TRBV28
d_call: NA
j_call: TRBJ2-2

cdr3_aa: CASSESGGAYGYTF
v_call: TRBV10-2
d_call: NA
j_call: TRBJ1-2

cdr3_aa: CASSYVQGANQPQHF
v_call: TRBV6-5
d_call: TRBD1
j_call: TRBJ1-5

cdr3_aa: CASSLIATSLTGELFF
v_call: TRBV7-7
d_call: NA
j_call: TRBJ2-2

cdr3_aa: CASSPDSGRAMTQFF
v_call: TRBV18
d_call: TRBD2
j_call: TRBJ2-1

cdr3_aa: CASSTTGTSGLKEQFF
v_call: TRBV7-3
d_call: TRBD2
j_call: TRBJ2-1

cdr3_aa: CASSLAGGGLAGKNEQFF
v_call: TRBV5-1
d_call: TRBD2
j_call: TRBJ2-1

cdr3_aa: CASSTLTGGDQPQHF
v_call: TRBV19
d_call: TRBD1
j_call: TRBJ1-5

cdr3_aa: CASRIAGGNYEQYF
v_call: TRBV5-1
d_call: TRBD2
j_call: TRBJ2-7

cdr3_aa: CASSIMPQGAGSPLHF
v_call: TRBV19
d_call: TRBD1
j_call: TRBJ1-6

cdr3_aa: CASTKEIAVGELFF
v_call: TRBV6-5
d_call: NA
j_call: TRBJ2-2

cdr3_aa: CASNLQGTPASPLHF
v_call: TRBV19
d_call: NA
j_call: TRBJ1-6

cdr3_aa: CAWRVGAWGTGELFF
v_call: TRBV30
d_call: NA
j_call: TRBJ2-2

cdr3_aa: CASSPEDRANSPLHF
v_call: TRBV5-4
d_call: TRBD1
j_call: TRBJ1-6